The rows below give T cell receptor beta chains drawn from one sample of a study of radiation and T cells in renal cell carcinoma. Only in-frame clones appear in the TCRdb table, and some are missing; sequencing was by immunoSEQ multiplex PCR. The sample lists around 140,000 clones, around 88% seen once, with 17% in the top ten. The sample in question was blood, obtained from a patient whose treatment included radiotherapy and nephrectomy. These receptors originate from a woman aged 50 to 60 with renal cell carcinoma. CDR3s include the opening cysteine and the closing phenylalanine or tryptophan. The order of the fields is D gene, clone size, J gene, V gene, CDR3 DNA, CDR3 protein. D genes are given only for firm matches. The size of a clone is reported for some rows only, either as once, few or many, or as a class for expanded clones.

D: TRBD1
size: -
J: TRBJ1-2
V: TRBV18
DNA: TGTGCCAGCTCACCACTTCAAGCACAGGGGGCGGGCGGCTACACCTTC
CDR3: CASSPLQAQGAGGYTF

D: -
size: -
J: TRBJ2-7
V: TRBV7-8
DNA: TGTGCCAGCAGCCCCTCGGGGTACGAGCAGTACTTC
CDR3: CASSPSGYEQYF

D: -
size: -
J: TRBJ1-2
V: TRBV6-6
DNA: TGTGCCAGCAGGGCGGACACAGACGATGGCTACACCTTC
CDR3: CASRADTDDGYTF

D: -
size: -
J: TRBJ2-6
V: TRBV9
DNA: TGTGCCAGCAGCCCCCGAGTACAGGCTGTCGTCCTGACTTTC
CDR3: CASSPRVQAVVLTF

D: -
size: -
J: TRBJ2-7
V: TRBV27
DNA: TGTGCCAGCAGTTTCTCAGACTACGAGCAGTACTTC
CDR3: CASSFSDYEQYF

D: -
size: -
J: TRBJ1-2
V: TRBV2
DNA: TGTGCCAGCAGCGGAAGGACAACCTATGGCTACACCTTC
CDR3: CASSGRTTYGYTF

D: TRBD1
size: -
J: TRBJ2-7
V: TRBV20-1
DNA: TGCAGTGCCCAGAAGGGACAGGGGGTCTCGTTC
CDR3: CSAQKGQGVSF

D: TRBD1
size: -
J: TRBJ1-3
V: TRBV18
DNA: TGTGCCAGCTCACCCTCGACAGGGTACTTTGGAAACACCATATATTTT
CDR3: CASSPSTGYFGNTIYF

D: TRBD1
size: -
J: TRBJ1-3
V: TRBV18
DNA: TGTGCCAGCTCACCAGGACAGGGGAAAGCTGGAAACACCATATATTTT
CDR3: CASSPGQGKAGNTIYF

D: TRBD1
size: -
J: TRBJ1-1
V: TRBV27
DNA: TGTGCCAGCAGTTTACCCGGACAGGGGGCGGTGAAAGCTTTCTTT
CDR3: CASSLPGQGAVKAFF

D: -
size: -
J: TRBJ2-7
V: TRBV7-2
DNA: TGTGCCAGCAGCTTAGGGTCCGGGACGGGGGCCTACGAGCAGTACTTC
CDR3: CASSLGSGTGAYEQYF

D: TRBD1
size: few
J: TRBJ1-1
V: TRBV10-2
DNA: TGCGCCAGCCTGGGGGACAGGGGGGAAACTGAAGCTTTCTTT
CDR3: CASLGDRGETEAFF

D: -
size: once
J: TRBJ1-6
V: TRBV6-5
DNA: TGTGCCAGCAGTTACGGGGAATTCAATTCACCCCTCCACTTT
CDR3: CASSYGEFNSPLHF

D: TRBD1
size: few
J: TRBJ1-2
V: TRBV27
DNA: TGTGCCAGCTCGAGGGAGGGGGCCCCCTATGGCTACACCTTC
CDR3: CASSREGAPYGYTF

D: -
size: -
J: TRBJ1-1
V: TRBV5-1
DNA: TGCGCCAGCAGCCCGGGGGACCTATCCGACACTGAAGCTTTCTTT
CDR3: CASSPGDLSDTEAFF

D: TRBD1
size: -
J: TRBJ2-1
V: TRBV27
DNA: TGTGCCAGCAGCCGCTCCCACCCGGGACAGGACGTTAATGAGCAGTTCTTC
CDR3: CASSRSHPGQDVNEQFF

D: TRBD1
size: -
J: TRBJ2-2
V: TRBV9
DNA: TGTGCCAGCAGCCCGAGACAGGGGGACACCGGGGAGCTGTTTTTT
CDR3: CASSPRQGDTGELFF

D: -
size: few
J: TRBJ2-1
V: TRBV9
DNA: TGTGCCAGCAGCGTAGAAGGTGGGTTTGAGCAGTTCTTC
CDR3: CASSVEGGFEQFF

D: -
size: -
J: TRBJ2-7
V: TRBV10-3
DNA: TGTGCCATCAGTCCTGGGACGGAGAGATCCGAGCAGTACTTC
CDR3: CAISPGTERSEQYF

D: -
size: few
J: TRBJ2-3
V: TRBV5-6
DNA: TGTGCCAGCAGCTCCCGGGACTCAGCGTGGGATACGCAGTATTTT
CDR3: CASSSRDSAWDTQYF

D: -
size: -
J: TRBJ2-2
V: TRBV25-1
DNA: TGTGCCAGCAACGATGGGCTCAACACCGGGGAGCTGTTTTTT
CDR3: CASNDGLNTGELFF

D: -
size: many
J: TRBJ1-2
V: TRBV19
DNA: TGTGCCAGTAGTGCCGTATTTGGCTACACCTTC
CDR3: CASSAVFGYTF

D: -
size: -
J: TRBJ2-7
V: TRBV5-1
DNA: TGCGCCAGCAGCTTGGACGGCCGGAGCGGAGGCGAGCAGTACTTC
CDR3: CASSLDGRSGGEQYF

D: -
size: -
J: TRBJ1-1
V: TRBV5-1
DNA: TGCGCCAGCAGCTTAACCCGGACAGCGAACACTGAAGCTTTCTTT
CDR3: CASSLTRTANTEAFF

D: -
size: few
J: TRBJ1-6
V: TRBV18
DNA: TGTGCCAGCTCACCACGTACACCCTCGGCTTATAATTCACCCCTCCACTTT
CDR3: CASSPRTPSAYNSPLHF

D: TRBD2
size: -
J: TRBJ2-5
V: TRBV7-2
DNA: TGTGCCAGCAGCTTACGGGAGGCAGGGTTTCCACAAGAGACCCAGTACTTC
CDR3: CASSLREAGFPQETQYF

D: TRBD1
size: -
J: TRBJ1-1
V: TRBV7-9
DNA: TGTGCCAGCAGCCTACTGACAGGGGTGGACACTGAAGCTTTCTTT
CDR3: CASSLLTGVDTEAFF

D: TRBD1
size: -
J: TRBJ2-5
V: TRBV5-4
DNA: TGTGCCAGCAGCCCGGACAGGGGCCTCCAAGAGACCCAGTACTTC
CDR3: CASSPDRGLQETQYF

D: -
size: -
J: TRBJ1-2
V: TRBV7-8
DNA: TGTGCCAGCAGCTTAGGTGATGGCTTTCTGGACTATGGCTACACCTTC
CDR3: CASSLGDGFLDYGYTF

D: TRBD1
size: many
J: TRBJ1-1
V: TRBV4-1
DNA: TGCGCCAGCAGCCAAGCGAACGGACAGGGCGTAAACACTGAAGCTTTCTTT
CDR3: CASSQANGQGVNTEAFF

D: -
size: -
J: TRBJ2-3
V: TRBV5-1
DNA: TGCGCCAGCACAGGGAACGGTGGAGATACGCAGTATTTT
CDR3: CASTGNGGDTQYF

D: -
size: -
J: TRBJ2-3
V: TRBV20-1
DNA: TGCCGCTCCGAGGCAGATACGCAGTATTTT
CDR3: CRSEADTQYF

D: -
size: many
J: TRBJ2-7
V: TRBV9
DNA: TGTGCCAGCAGCGCCGATGGGGGTGGAGTACACGAGCAGTACTTC
CDR3: CASSADGGGVHEQYF